This T cell receptor beta chain was identified in a study of OX40 agonist ivuxolimab in advanced cancers. Background on the study: Under the entry rules, prior anti-PD-1, anti-PD-L1 or anti-CTLA-4 therapy was allowed, and about 40% had some.

Profiled with immunoSEQ multiplex PCR; TCRdb holds only in-frame clones, not every one. The sample holds 77,000 or so clones, roughly 90% seen once. V was pared by 5 bases and J by 8 bases, with 12 bases between. The length of the CDR3 is 12 residues. Germline CDR1 reads LGHNT; CDR2 reads FRNRAP. The rearrangement joins TRBV12-5 to TRBJ1-1; maybe TRBD1 (6 bases). The sequenced sample was CD4+ or CD8+ T cells sorted from blood, obtained in a trial of the OX40 agonist ivuxolimab. The source is an adult with an advanced solid tumor such as melanoma, head and neck, liver or kidney cancer. CDR3 sequence: CASGQGGAEAFF. The CDR3 bases are TGTGCTAGTGGTCAAGGGGGGGCCGAAGCTTTCTTT.